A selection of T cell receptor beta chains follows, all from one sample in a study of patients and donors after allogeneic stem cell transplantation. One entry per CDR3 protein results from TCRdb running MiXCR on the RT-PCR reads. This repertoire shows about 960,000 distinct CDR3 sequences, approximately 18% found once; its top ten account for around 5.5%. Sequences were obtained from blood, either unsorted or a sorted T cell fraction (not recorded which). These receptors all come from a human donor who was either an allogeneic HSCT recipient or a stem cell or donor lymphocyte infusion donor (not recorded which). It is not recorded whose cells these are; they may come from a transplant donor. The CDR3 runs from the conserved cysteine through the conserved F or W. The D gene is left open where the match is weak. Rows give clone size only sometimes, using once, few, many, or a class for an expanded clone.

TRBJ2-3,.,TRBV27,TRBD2,CASSLSGTRWADTQYF,TGTGCCAGCAGTTTATCAGGGACTAGGTGGGCAGATACGCAGTATTTT
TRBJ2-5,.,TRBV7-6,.,CASSLAFTPETQYF,TGTGCCAGCAGCTTAGCGTTCACACCGGAGACCCAGTACTTC
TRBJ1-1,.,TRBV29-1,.,CGGQNTEAFF,TGCGGGGGACAGAACACTGAAGCTTTCTTT
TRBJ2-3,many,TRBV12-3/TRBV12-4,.,CASSLGGPGRDTQYF,TGTGCCAGCAGTTTGGGCGGGCCCGGTCGAGATACGCAGTATTTT
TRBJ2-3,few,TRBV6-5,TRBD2,CASSSPGLQSTDTQYF,TGTGCCAGCAGTTCACCGGGACTACAGAGCACAGATACGCAGTATTTT
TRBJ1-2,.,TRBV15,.,CATSSPSGLRGNSYGYTF,TGTGCCACCAGCAGCCCCTCGGGTCTCCGGGGTAACTCCTATGGCTACACCTTC
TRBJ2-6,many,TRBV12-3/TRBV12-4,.,CASTVRAGSQSGANVLTF,TGTGCCAGCACAGTCCGGGCAGGGTCTCAGTCTGGGGCCAACGTCCTGACTTTC
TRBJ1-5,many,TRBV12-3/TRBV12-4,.,CASTPGRGNQPQHF,TGTGCCAGCACCCCCGGGAGGGGCAATCAGCCCCAGCATTTT
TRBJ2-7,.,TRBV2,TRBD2,CASIPGTSRYEQYF,TGTGCCAGCATCCCCGGGACTAGCCGCTACGAGCAGTACTTC
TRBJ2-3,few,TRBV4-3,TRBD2,CASSRGRAGGPTDTQYF,TGCGCCAGCAGCCGGGGGCGAGCGGGGGGTCCAACAGATACGCAGTATTTT
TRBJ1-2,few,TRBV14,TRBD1,CASSLRRPGQGNYGYTF,TGTGCCAGCAGCCTTCGAAGACCGGGACAGGGTAACTATGGCTACACCTTC
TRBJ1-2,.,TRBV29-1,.,CSVAGVDYGYTF,TGCAGCGTTGCCGGGGTGGACTATGGCTACACCTTC
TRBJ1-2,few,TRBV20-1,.,CSARERDGYTF,TGCAGTGCTAGAGAAAGGGATGGCTACACCTTC
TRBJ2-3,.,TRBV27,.,CASSLGLTTDTQYF,TGTGCCAGCAGTTTGGGACTTACGACAGATACGCAGTATTTT
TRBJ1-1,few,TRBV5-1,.,CASRWRVGPAEAFF,TGCGCCAGCAGGTGGCGGGTAGGGCCGGCTGAAGCTTTCTTT
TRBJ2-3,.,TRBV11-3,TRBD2,CASSPGTSGEDTQYF,TGTGCCAGCAGCCCCGGGACTAGCGGTGAAGATACGCAGTATTTT
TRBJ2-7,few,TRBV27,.,CASGPGASYEQYF,TGTGCCTCCGGCCCGGGGGCTTCCTACGAGCAGTACTTC
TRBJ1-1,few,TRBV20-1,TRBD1,CSALGDRGERNTEAFF,TGCAGTGCCCTGGGAGACAGGGGGGAGAGAAACACTGAAGCTTTCTTT
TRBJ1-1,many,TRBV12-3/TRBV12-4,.,CASSLYGTEAFF,TGTGCCAGCAGTTTATACGGGACCGAAGCTTTCTTT
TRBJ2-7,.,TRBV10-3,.,CAISAEEGLHQYF,TGTGCCATCAGTGCGGAAGAGGGTCTTCACCAGTACTTC
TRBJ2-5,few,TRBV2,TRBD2,CASSGGSLAQAETQYF,TGTGCCAGCAGTGGAGGATCACTAGCGCAGGCAGAGACCCAGTACTTC
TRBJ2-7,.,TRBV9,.,CASSVGLGKGSYEQYF,TGTGCCAGCAGCGTAGGGCTTGGTAAGGGCTCCTACGAGCAGTACTTC
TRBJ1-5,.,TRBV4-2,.,CASSQGQGNNQPQHF,TGTGCCAGCAGCCAAGGTCAGGGGAACAATCAGCCCCAGCATTTT
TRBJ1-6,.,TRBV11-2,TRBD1,CASSTGGNSPLHF,TGTGCCAGCAGCACAGGGGGTAATTCACCCCTCCACTTT
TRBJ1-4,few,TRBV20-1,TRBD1,CSARRQGVNEKLFF,TGCAGTGCTAGGCGACAGGGAGTTAATGAAAAACTGTTTTTT
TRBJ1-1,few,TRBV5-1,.,CASSLAEDMNTEAFF,TGCGCCAGCAGCTTGGCCGAAGATATGAACACTGAAGCTTTCTTT
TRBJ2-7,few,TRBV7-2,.,CASSLALPREQYF,TGTGCCAGCAGCTTAGCGCTACCAAGGGAGCAGTACTTC
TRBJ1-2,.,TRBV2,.,CASSEELAANYGYTF,TGTGCCAGCAGTGAAGAGTTGGCAGCTAACTATGGCTACACCTTC
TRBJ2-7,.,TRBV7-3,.,CARSRGNEQYF,TGTGCCAGGTCTAGGGGTAACGAGCAGTACTTC
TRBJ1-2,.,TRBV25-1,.,CASSTLAEGIMDGYTF,TGTGCCAGCAGTACCCTGGCGGAGGGGATAATGGATGGCTACACCTTC
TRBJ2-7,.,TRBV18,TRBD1,CASSPSTGMYEQYF,TGTGCCAGCTCACCTTCGACAGGGATGTACGAGCAGTACTTC
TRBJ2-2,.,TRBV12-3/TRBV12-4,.,CASSLIQGINTGELFF,TGTGCCAGCAGTTTAATACAGGGCATTAACACCGGGGAGCTGTTTTTT
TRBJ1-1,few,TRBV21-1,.,CASSKPDRGQMNTEAFF,TGTGCCAGCAGCAAACCTGACAGGGGCCAAATGAACACTGAAGCTTTCTTT
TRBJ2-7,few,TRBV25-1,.,CASSELGLTGYEQYF,TGTGCCAGCAGTGAACTCGGGCTAACAGGGTACGAGCAGTACTTC
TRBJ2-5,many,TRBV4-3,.,CASSQRLSETQYF,TGCGCCAGCAGCCAACGACTAAGCGAGACCCAGTACTTC
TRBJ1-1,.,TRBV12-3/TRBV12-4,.,CASSLSIGRGKTEAFF,TGTGCCAGCAGTTTAAGTATAGGCAGGGGTAAAACTGAAGCTTTCTTT
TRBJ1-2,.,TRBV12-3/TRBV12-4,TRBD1,CASSLWGQGKGYTF,TGTGCCAGCAGTTTATGGGGACAGGGAAAAGGCTACACCTTC
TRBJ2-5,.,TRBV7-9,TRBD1,CASSPKGQQETQYF,TGTGCCAGCAGCCCAAAGGGACAGCAAGAGACCCAGTACTTC
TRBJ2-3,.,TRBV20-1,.,CSARENTIGLDTQYF,TGCAGTGCTAGAGAAAATACCATCGGATTAGATACGCAGTATTTT
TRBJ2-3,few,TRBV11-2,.,CASSSRPFPTDTQYF,TGTGCCAGCAGCTCCCGACCTTTCCCCACAGATACGCAGTATTTT
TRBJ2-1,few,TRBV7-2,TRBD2,CASSLENWAGGEQFF,TGTGCCAGCAGCTTAGAGAATTGGGCGGGAGGAGAGCAGTTCTTC
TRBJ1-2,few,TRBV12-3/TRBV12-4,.,CASSLAVGRGYGYTF,TGTGCCAGCAGTTTAGCTGTGGGAAGAGGCTATGGCTACACCTTC
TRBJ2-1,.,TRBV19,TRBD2,CASSTQSGSNEQFF,TGTGCCAGTAGTACCCAAAGCGGGAGCAATGAGCAGTTCTTC
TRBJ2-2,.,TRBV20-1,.,CSATRPETGELFF,TGCAGTGCTACCCGGCCAGAGACCGGGGAGCTGTTTTTT